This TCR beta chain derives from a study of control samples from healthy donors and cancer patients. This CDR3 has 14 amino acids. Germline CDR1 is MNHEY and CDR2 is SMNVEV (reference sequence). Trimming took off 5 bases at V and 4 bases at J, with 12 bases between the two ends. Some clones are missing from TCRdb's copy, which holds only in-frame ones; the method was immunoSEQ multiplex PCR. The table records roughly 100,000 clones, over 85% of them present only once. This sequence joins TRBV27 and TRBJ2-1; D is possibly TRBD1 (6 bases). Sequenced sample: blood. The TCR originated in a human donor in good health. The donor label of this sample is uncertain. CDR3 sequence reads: CASSPLTGYNEQFF. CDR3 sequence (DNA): TGTGCCAGCAGTCCCCTTACAGGGTACAATGAGCAGTTCTTC.